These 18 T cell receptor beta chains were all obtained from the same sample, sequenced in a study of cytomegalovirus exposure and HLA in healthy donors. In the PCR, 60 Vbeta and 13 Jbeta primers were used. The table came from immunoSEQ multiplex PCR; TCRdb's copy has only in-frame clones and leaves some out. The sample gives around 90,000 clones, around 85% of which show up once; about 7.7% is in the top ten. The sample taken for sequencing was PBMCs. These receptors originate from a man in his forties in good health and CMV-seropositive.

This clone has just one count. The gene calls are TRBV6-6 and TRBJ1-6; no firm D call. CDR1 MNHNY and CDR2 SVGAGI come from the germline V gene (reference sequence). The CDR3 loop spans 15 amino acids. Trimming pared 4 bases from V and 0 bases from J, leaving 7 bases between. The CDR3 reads CASSSTSSYNSPLHF. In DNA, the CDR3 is TGTGCCAGCAGTTCCACCAGCTCCTATAATTCACCCCTCCACTTT.

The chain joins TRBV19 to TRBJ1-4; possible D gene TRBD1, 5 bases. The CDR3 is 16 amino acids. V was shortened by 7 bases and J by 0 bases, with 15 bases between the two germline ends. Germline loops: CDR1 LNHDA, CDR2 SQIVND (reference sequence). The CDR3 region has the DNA TGTGCCAGTAAGGACCCCCAGGGTGCAACTAATGAAAAACTGTTTTTT. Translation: CASKDPQGATNEKLFF. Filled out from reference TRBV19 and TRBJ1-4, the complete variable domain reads DGGITQSPKYLFRKEGQNVTLSCEQNLNHDAMYWYRQDPGQGLRLIYYSQIVNDFQKGDIAEGYSVSREKKESFPLTVTSAQKNPTAFYLCASKDPQGATNEKLFFGSGTQLSVL.

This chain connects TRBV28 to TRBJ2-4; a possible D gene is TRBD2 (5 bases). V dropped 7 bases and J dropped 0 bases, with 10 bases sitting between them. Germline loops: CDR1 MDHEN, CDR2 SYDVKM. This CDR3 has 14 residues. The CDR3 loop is CASTTGLAKNIQYF. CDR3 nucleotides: TGTGCCAGCACAACTGGACTAGCCAAAAACATTCAGTACTTC.

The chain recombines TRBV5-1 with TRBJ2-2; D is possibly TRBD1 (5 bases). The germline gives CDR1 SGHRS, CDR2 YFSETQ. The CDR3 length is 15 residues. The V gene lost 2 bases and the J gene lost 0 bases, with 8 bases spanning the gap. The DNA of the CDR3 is TGCGCCAGCAGCTTAGGGGCCACGAACACCGGGGAGCTGTTTTTT. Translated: CASSLGATNTGELFF.

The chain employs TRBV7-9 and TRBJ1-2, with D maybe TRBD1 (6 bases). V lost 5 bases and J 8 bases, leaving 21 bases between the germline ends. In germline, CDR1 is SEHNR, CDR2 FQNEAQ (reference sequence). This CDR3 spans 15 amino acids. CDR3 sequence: CASSPAGTTPRGYTF. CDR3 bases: TGTGCCAGCAGCCCCGCCGGGACAACACCGCGGGGCTACACCTTC.

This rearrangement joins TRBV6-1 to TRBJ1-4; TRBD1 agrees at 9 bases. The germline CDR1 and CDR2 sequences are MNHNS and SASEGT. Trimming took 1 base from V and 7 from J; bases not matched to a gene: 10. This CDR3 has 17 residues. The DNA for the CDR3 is TGTGCCAGCAGTGAAGAGGGGTTTGGGACAGGGAGTGAAAAACTGTTTTTT. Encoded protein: CASSEEGFGTGSEKLFF.

The CDR3 loop is CASSFSVNEQFF. The CDR3 DNA sequence: TGTGCCAGCAGTTTTTCGGTCAATGAGCAGTTCTTC. The chain has TRBV28 and TRBJ2-1; D unresolved. Germline V gene data show CDR1 as MDHEN and CDR2 as SYDVKM. V lost 3 bases to trimming and J lost 6 bases, with 6 bases between them. This CDR3 contains 12 residues. Full variable domain (outside the CDR3, taken from reference TRBV28 and TRBJ2-1): DVKVTQSSRYLVKRTGEKVFLECVQDMDHENMFWYRQDPGLGLRLIYFSYDVKMKEKGDIPEGYSVSREKKERFSLILESASTNQTSMYLCASSFSVNEQFFGPGTRLTVL.

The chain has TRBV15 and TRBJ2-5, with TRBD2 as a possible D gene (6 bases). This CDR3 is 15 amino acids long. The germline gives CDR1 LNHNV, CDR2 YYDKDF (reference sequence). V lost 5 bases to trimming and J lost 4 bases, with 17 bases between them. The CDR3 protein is CATSARAPGRETQYF. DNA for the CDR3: TGTGCCACCAGCGCCCGGGCCCCCGGGAGAGAGACCCAGTACTTC.

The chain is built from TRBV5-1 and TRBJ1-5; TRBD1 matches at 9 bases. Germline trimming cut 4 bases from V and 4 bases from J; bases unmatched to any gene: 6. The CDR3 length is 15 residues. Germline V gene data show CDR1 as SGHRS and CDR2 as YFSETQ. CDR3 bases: TGCGCCAGCAGCATTACCGGGACAGGGAATCAGCCCCAGCATTTT. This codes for CASSITGTGNQPQHF.

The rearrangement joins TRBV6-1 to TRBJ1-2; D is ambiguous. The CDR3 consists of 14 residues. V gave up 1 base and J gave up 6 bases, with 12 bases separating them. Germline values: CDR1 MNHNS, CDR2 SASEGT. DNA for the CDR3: TGTGCCAGCAGTGAAGATTTGAGGAGTCATGGCTACACCTTC. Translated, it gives CASSEDLRSHGYTF.

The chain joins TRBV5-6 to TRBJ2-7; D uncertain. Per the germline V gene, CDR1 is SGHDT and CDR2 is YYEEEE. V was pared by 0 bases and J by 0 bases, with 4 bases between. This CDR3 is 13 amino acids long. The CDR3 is CASSLDYSYEQYF. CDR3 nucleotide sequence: TGTGCCAGCAGCTTGGACTACTCCTACGAGCAGTACTTC.

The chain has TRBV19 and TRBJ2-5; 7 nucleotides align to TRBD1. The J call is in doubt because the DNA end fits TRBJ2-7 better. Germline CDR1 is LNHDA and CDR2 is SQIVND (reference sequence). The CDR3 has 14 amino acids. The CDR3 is CASSRDSPQDEQYF. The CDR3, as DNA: TGTGCCAGTAGCCGGGACAGTCCCCAGGACGAGCAGTACTTC.

The CDR3 bases are TGTGCCAGCAGTTTTGTTAGCGGGAGGGGGGGGCGTACGCAGTATTTT. This sequence encodes CASSFVSGRGGRTQYF. This chain connects TRBV28 to TRBJ2-3, with 11 bases that match TRBD2. The CDR3 loop spans 16 amino acids. Germline V gene lookup returns CDR1 MDHEN and CDR2 SYDVKM. Trimming cost V 3 bases and J 8 bases; bases outside gene matches: 10. Using reference TRBV28 and TRBJ2-3 for the parts outside the CDR3, the full variable domain is DVKVTQSSRYLVKRTGEKVFLECVQDMDHENMFWYRQDPGLGLRLIYFSYDVKMKEKGDIPEGYSVSREKKERFSLILESASTNQTSMYLCASSFVSGRGGRTQYFGPGTRLTVL.

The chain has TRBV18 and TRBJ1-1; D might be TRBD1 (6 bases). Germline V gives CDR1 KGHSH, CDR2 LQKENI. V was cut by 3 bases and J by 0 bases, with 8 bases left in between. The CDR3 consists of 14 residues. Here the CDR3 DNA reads TGTGCCAGCTCACCGAGGGGGATGAACACTGAAGCTTTCTTT. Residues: CASSPRGMNTEAFF.

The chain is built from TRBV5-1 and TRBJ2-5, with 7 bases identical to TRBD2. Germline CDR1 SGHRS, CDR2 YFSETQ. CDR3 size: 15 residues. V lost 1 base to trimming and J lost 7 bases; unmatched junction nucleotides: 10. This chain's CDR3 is CASSLSAGAGVTQYF. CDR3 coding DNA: TGCGCCAGCAGCTTGTCCGCGGGAGCTGGCGTGACCCAGTACTTC.

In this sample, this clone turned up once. CDR3 sequence: CASSETYGYTF. The CDR3 DNA reads TGTGCCAGCAGTGAAACTTATGGCTACACCTTC. V and J are TRBV25-1 and TRBJ1-2; the D is unclear. Germline CDR1 is MGHDK and CDR2 is SYGVNS. The V and J ends lost 2 bases and 5 bases respectively, with 3 bases between them. The CDR3 spans 11 residues.

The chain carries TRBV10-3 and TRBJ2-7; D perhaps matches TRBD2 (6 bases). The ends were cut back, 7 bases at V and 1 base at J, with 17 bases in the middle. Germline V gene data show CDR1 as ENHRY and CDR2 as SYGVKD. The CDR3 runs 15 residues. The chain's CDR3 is CAINTRETFSYEQYF. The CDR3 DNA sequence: TGTGCCATCAACACCCGGGAGACATTTTCCTACGAGCAGTACTTC.

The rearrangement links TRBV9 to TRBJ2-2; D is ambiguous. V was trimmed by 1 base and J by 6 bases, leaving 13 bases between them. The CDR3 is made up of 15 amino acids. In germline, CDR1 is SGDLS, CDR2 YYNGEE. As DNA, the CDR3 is TGTGCCAGCAGCGTAACTGGGCCACCGTCCGGGGAGCTGTTTTTT. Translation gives CASSVTGPPSGELFF. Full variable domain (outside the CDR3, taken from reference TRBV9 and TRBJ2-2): DSGVTQTPKHLITATGQRVTLRCSPRSGDLSVYWYQQSLDQGLQFLIQYYNGEERAKGNILERFSAQQFPDLHSELNLSSLELGDSALYFCASSVTGPPSGELFFGEGSRLTVL.